Following are 4 T cell receptor beta chains from one sample sequenced in a study of identical twins. MiXCR, run by TCRdb on the 5' RACE reads, gives a single entry per CDR3 protein. The sample contains a few hundred thousand distinct CDR3 sequences, about 13% of which appear only once. Separately, the same data were catalogued under a study of yellow fever vaccine responses in identical twins.

Input material: memory (CD45RO+) T cells sorted from blood. Every receptor here comes from a woman aged 18-29 years in good health.

This clonotype was counted a few times. V is TRBV20-1 and J is TRBJ2-3, with TRBD1 identical over 9 bases. Trimming removed 3 bases from V and 7 bases from J; junction bases left unmatched: 11. Germline V lookup: CDR1 DFQATT, CDR2 SNEGSKA (reference sequence). This CDR3 comprises 15 residues. The CDR3 DNA sequence: TGCAGTGCTAGCCCACCGGGACAGGGTATGAATACGCAGTATTTT. Encoded protein: CSASPPGQGMNTQYF.

This clonotype was seen repeatedly, ten times or more. V and J are TRBV7-7 and TRBJ2-5, with D unresolved. The CDR3 extends over 13 amino acids. Germline CDR1 is SSHAT and CDR2 is FNYEAQ (reference sequence). For the CDR3, the DNA is TGTGCGAGTGGGAAGGATTTACAAGAGACCCAGTACTTC. This codes for CASGKDLQETQYF.

The sample holds many counts of this clonotype. This chain joins TRBV5-8 and TRBJ2-5; maybe TRBD1 (6 bases). Looked up from germline, CDR1 is SGHTS and CDR2 is YDEGEE. The CDR3 spans 16 residues. The ends were cut back, 3 bases at V and 5 bases at J, with 20 bases in the middle. Here the CDR3 DNA reads TGTGCCAGCAGCTGGGTCGGATTCCAGGGGCTGGAGACCCAGTACTTC. Its protein product is CASSWVGFQGLETQYF.

This chain uses TRBV27 with TRBJ1-6; no firm D call. This CDR3 is built from 13 residues. Germline V gives CDR1 MNHEY, CDR2 SMNVEV (reference sequence). V dropped 11 bases and J dropped 10 bases, with 18 bases sitting between them. The CDR3 here is CAGVHTAGSPLHF. The CDR3 bases are TGTGCCGGGGTTCACACCGCCGGCTCACCCCTCCACTTT.